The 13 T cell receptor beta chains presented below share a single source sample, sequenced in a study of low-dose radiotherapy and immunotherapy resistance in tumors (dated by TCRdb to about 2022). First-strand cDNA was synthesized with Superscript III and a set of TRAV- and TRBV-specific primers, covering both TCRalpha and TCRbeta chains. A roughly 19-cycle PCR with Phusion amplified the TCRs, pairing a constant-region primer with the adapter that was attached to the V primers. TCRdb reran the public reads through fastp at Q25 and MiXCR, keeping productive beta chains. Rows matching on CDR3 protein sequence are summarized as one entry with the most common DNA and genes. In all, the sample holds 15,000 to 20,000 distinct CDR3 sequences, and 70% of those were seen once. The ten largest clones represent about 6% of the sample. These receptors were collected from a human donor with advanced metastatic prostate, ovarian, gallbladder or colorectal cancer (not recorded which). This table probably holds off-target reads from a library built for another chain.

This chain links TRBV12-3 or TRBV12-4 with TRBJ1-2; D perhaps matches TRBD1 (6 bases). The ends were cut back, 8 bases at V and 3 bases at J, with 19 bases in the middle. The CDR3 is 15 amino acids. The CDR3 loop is CASADDGRGDYGYTF. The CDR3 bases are TGTGCCAGCGCCGATGATGGCAGGGGCGACTATGGCTACACCTTC.

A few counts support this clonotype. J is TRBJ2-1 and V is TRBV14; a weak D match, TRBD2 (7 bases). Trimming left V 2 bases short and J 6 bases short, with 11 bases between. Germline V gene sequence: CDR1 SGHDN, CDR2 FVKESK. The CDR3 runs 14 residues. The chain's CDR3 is CASSQHGGRNEQFF. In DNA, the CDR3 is TGTGCCAGCAGCCAACACGGGGGGCGCAATGAGCAGTTCTTC.

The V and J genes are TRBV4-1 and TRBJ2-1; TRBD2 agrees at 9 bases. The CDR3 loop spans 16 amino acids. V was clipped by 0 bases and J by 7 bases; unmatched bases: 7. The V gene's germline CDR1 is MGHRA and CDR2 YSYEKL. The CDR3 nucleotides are TGCGCCAGCAGCCAAGATCTTAGCGGGAGAAGAAATGAGCAGTTCTTC. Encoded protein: CASSQDLSGRRNEQFF.

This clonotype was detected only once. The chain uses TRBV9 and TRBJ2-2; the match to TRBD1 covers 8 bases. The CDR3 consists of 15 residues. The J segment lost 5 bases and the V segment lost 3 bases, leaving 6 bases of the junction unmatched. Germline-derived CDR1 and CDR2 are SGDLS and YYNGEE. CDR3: CASSGQGSPTGELFF. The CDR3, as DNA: TGTGCCAGCAGCGGACAGGGGAGTCCGACCGGGGAGCTGTTTTTT.

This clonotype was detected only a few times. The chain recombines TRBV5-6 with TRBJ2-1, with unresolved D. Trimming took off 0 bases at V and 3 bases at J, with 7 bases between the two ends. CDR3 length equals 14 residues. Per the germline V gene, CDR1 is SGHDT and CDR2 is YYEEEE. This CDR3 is CASSLDSNYNEQFF. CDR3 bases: TGTGCCAGCAGCTTGGACTCGAACTACAATGAGCAGTTCTTC.

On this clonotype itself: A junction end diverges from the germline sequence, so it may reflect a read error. The CDR3 here is CASSLASEAFF. The CDR3 DNA reads as TGTGCCAGTAGCCTCGCCAGTGAAGCTTTCTTT. The gene calls are TRBV16 and TRBJ1-1; D call uncertain. The V gene's germline CDR1 is KGHSY and CDR2 FQNENV. This CDR3 spans 11 amino acids.

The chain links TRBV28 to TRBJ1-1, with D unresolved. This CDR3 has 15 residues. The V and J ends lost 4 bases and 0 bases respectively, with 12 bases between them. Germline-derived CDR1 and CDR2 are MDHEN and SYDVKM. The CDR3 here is CASSYGRNLNTEAFF. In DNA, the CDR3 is TGTGCCAGCAGTTACGGCAGGAACTTGAACACTGAAGCTTTCTTT.

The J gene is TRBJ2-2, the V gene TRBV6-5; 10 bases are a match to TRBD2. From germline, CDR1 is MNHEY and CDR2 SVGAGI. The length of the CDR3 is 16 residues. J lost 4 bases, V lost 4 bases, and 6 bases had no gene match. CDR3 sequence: CASSSLAGVGTGELFF. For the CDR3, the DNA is TGTGCCAGCAGTTCTCTAGCGGGGGTAGGCACCGGGGAGCTGTTTTTT.

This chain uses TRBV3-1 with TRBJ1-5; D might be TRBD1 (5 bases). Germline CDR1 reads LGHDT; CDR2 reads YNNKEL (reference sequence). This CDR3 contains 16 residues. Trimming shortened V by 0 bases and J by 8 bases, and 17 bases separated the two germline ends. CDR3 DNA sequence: TGTGCCAGCAGCCAAGATCTAGACGGGGCGGGTAAGCCCCAGCATTTT. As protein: CASSQDLDGAGKPQHF.

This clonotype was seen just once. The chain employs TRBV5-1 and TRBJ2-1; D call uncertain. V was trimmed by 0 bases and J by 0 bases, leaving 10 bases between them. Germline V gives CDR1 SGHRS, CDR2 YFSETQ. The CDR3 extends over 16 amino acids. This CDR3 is CASSLAFAASYNEQFF. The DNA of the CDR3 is TGCGCCAGCAGCTTGGCGTTCGCGGCCTCCTACAATGAGCAGTTCTTC.

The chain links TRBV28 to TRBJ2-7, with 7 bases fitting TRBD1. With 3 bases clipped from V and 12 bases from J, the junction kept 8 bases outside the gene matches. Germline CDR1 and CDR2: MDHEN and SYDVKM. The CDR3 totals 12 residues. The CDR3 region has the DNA TGTGCCAGCAGTTTGGCTACAGGGGACCCGTACTTC. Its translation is CASSLATGDPYF.

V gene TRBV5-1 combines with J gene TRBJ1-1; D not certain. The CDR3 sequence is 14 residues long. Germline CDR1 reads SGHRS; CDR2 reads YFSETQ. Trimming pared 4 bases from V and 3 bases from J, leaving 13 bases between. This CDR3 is CASSLVILDTEAFF. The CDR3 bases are TGCGCCAGCAGCCTGGTTATTTTAGACACTGAAGCTTTCTTT.

CDR3 nucleotides: TGTGCCAGCAGTTCGTCGGGACAGGGGGCTTTGGAGCAGTTCTTC. The encoded protein is CASSSSGQGALEQFF. This sequence joins TRBV6-5 and TRBJ2-1, with TRBD1 matching over 12 bases. CDR3 length equals 15 residues. V lost 4 bases to trimming and J lost 10 bases; unmatched junction nucleotides: 8. Looked up from germline, CDR1 is MNHEY and CDR2 is SVGAGI.